The 5 T cell receptor beta chains in this list originate from one sample, sequenced in a study of cytomegalovirus exposure and HLA in healthy donors (dated by TCRdb to about 2017). Receptors were amplified or captured by the immunoSEQ multiplex PCR assay. The multiplex PCR relied on a mix of 60 forward primers for TCR Vbeta segments and 13 reverse primers for TCR Jbeta segments. Drawn from immuneACCESS, this table holds only the in-frame rearrangements with V and J called that TCRdb kept. Clones are partly lost; checked studies trace under half to an unresolved V gene and leave the rest unexplained. The sample data list about 160,000 clones, and 68% of these were observed just once. Approximately 1.5% of the sample is held by the ten biggest clonotypes. Source material: PBMCs. Receptors were obtained from a man aged 45-65 years in good health and CMV-seronegative.

This clone has just a few counts. CDR3: CASTDEGGSKTQYF. The CDR3 DNA is TGTGCCAGCACCGATGAAGGGGGCTCGAAGACCCAGTACTTC. This sequence joins TRBV28 and TRBJ2-5, with TRBD1 identical over 7 bases. The V segment lost 7 bases and the J segment 6 bases; nucleotides outside the gene matches: 11. The CDR3 sequence is 14 residues long. Looked up from germline, CDR1 is MDHEN and CDR2 is SYDVKM.

V gene TRBV5-1 combines with J gene TRBJ2-7, with D tentatively TRBD2 (6 bases). The CDR3 covers 16 residues. Deletions cut 2 bases from V and 0 bases from J, with 15 bases between. CDR1 and CDR2 from the germline V gene are SGHRS and YFSETQ. In DNA, the CDR3 is TGCGCCAGCAGCTTCCCCCGGGACTCGAGCTCCTACGAGCAGTACTTC. The encoded protein is CASSFPRDSSSYEQYF.

This clone has a single count. V usage is TRBV6-5 and J usage is TRBJ2-1; 9 bases match TRBD1. Trimming removed 5 bases from V and 2 bases from J; junction bases left unmatched: 4. The germline V gene encodes CDR1 MNHEY and CDR2 SVGAGI. CDR3 length equals 15 residues. The DNA for the CDR3 is TGTGCCAGCAGTACGGACAGGGGTGCCTACAATGAGCAGTTCTTC. This encodes CASSTDRGAYNEQFF.

CDR3 nucleotide sequence: TGTGCCAGCTCACCAAGAGAGAGGTCGCGGGGGGGCTCCTACGAGCAGTACTTC. Translating it yields CASSPRERSRGGSYEQYF. The V gene is TRBV18, the J gene TRBJ2-7, with 9 positions matching TRBD2. V gave up 2 bases and J gave up 0 bases; unmatched junction bases: 11. Per the germline V gene, CDR1 is KGHSH and CDR2 is LQKENI. This CDR3 comprises 18 residues.

V usage is TRBV5-1 and J usage is TRBJ2-7; a weak D match, TRBD1 (6 bases). The CDR3 length is 16 residues. Trimming took off 0 bases at V and 2 bases at J, with 15 bases between the two ends. Germline-derived CDR1 and CDR2 are SGHRS and YFSETQ. The chain's CDR3 is CASSLVAARGAYEQYF. Written as DNA, the CDR3 is TGCGCCAGCAGCTTGGTCGCTGCCAGGGGTGCCTACGAGCAGTACTTC.